This TCR beta chain was identified during a study of T cells after yellow fever vaccination. Each CDR3 protein is one row after TCRdb ran MiXCR on the 5' RACE reads. This sample has 300,000 to 400,000 distinct CDR3 sequences, with approximately 4.2% found just once. CDR3 size: 17 residues. After removal of 1 base from V and 6 bases from J, the junction contained 6 bases not matched to a gene. Per the germline V gene, CDR1 is ENHRY and CDR2 is SYGVKD. Sample: PBMCs, taken 5 days after the yellow fever booster vaccination. The gene calls are TRBV10-3 and TRBJ2-1; 13 bases agree with TRBD2. The receptor comes from a man in his late teens or twenties who received the YFV17D yellow fever vaccine. The CDR3 reads CAISEFLGTSGINEQFF. CDR3 coding DNA: TGTGCCATCAGTGAGTTTCTAGGGACTAGCGGGATCAATGAGCAGTTCTTC.